These T cell receptor beta chains were read from a single sample in a study of CD8 T cells in Susac syndrome. TCRdb reprocessed the immunoSEQ multiplex PCR reads with MiXCR, giving one entry per CDR3 protein. Of hundreds of thousands of distinct CDR3 sequences listed, approximately 81% are singletons. The sequenced sample was CD8+ T cells from PBMCs. All receptors derive from a human donor with multiple sclerosis. Both conserved end residues are part of each CDR3. A D gene is named only where the DNA matches it firmly. Expanded clones get a size class; other rows say once, few or many, or leave the size out.

V gene,CDR3 length,J gene,clone size,D gene,CDR3 protein,CDR3 DNA
TRBV6-5,15,TRBJ2-7,-,-,CASSYGALISYEQYF,TGTGCCAGCAGTTACGGGGCCTTGATCTCCTACGAGCAGTACTTC
TRBV7-9,14,TRBJ1-2,-,-,CASSLDAEGRGYTF,TGTGCCAGCAGCCTAGACGCGGAAGGGAGAGGCTACACCTTC
TRBV28,14,TRBJ1-2,-,TRBD1,CASSGRTGVSGYTF,TGTGCCAGCAGCGGGAGGACAGGGGTGAGCGGCTACACCTTC
TRBV7-3,16,TRBJ2-1,-,TRBD2,CASSKAGVAGKYEQFF,TGTGCCAGCAGCAAAGCTGGAGTAGCGGGAAAGTATGAGCAGTTCTTC
TRBV28,14,TRBJ2-7,-,-,CASSSQWVSYEQYF,TGTGCCAGCAGTTCCCAGTGGGTCTCCTACGAGCAGTACTTC
TRBV7-3,16,TRBJ2-3,-,-,CASSLNGGLITDTQYF,TGTGCCAGCAGCTTAAATGGTGGACTAATCACAGATACGCAGTATTTT
TRBV5-5,19,TRBJ2-6,-,TRBD1,CASTRGGDRAVSGANVLTF,TGTGCCAGCACACGCGGTGGGGACAGGGCAGTTTCTGGGGCCAACGTCCTGACTTTC
TRBV20-1,15,TRBJ2-1,once,-,CSARTEGLDANEQFF,TGCAGTGCGAGAACCGAGGGTTTGGACGCCAATGAGCAGTTCTTC
TRBV30,16,TRBJ1-5,-,TRBD1,CAWSVAAGGSNQPQHF,TGTGCCTGGAGTGTAGCGGCAGGGGGTAGCAATCAGCCCCAGCATTTT
TRBV27,13,TRBJ2-7,-,-,CASSGTFPYEQYF,TGTGCCAGCAGCGGGACTTTTCCCTACGAGCAGTACTTC
TRBV27,14,TRBJ2-7,-,-,CASSLGGGRSEQYF,TGTGCCAGCAGTTTGGGGGGAGGTCGAAGCGAGCAGTACTTC
TRBV6-5,16,TRBJ2-5,-,-,CASSFYLGANQETQYF,TGTGCCAGCAGTTTTTACTTGGGGGCCAACCAAGAGACCCAGTACTTC
TRBV4-1,17,TRBJ1-4,-,-,CASSLVGGHATNEKLFF,TGCGCCAGCAGCTTAGTTGGAGGTCATGCAACTAATGAAAAACTGTTTTTT
TRBV5-6,15,TRBJ2-2,-,-,CASSLGRAVTGELFF,TGTGCCAGCAGCTTGGGCCGCGCGGTAACCGGGGAGCTGTTTTTT
TRBV29-1,13,TRBJ2-1,-,TRBD2,CSVVTGTSNEQFF,TGCAGCGTTGTAACTGGGACTAGCAATGAGCAGTTCTTC
TRBV28,15,TRBJ2-1,-,-,CASGSWGDSINEQFF,TGTGCCAGCGGATCCTGGGGCGACAGTATCAATGAGCAGTTCTTC
TRBV20-1,14,TRBJ2-7,-,-,CSARETQSTYEQYF,TGCAGTGCTAGAGAGACTCAAAGTACCTACGAGCAGTACTTC
TRBV10-3,16,TRBJ1-4,-,-,CAISESKDRANEKLFF,TGTGCCATCAGTGAGTCGAAGGACAGAGCTAATGAAAAACTGTTTTTT
TRBV7-2,15,TRBJ2-7,-,-,CASSLLGQNLYEQYF,TGTGCCAGCAGCTTGCTCGGACAGAACCTCTACGAGCAGTACTTC
TRBV6-5,19,TRBJ2-6,-,TRBD1,CASSYSVGQGGAGANVLTF,TGTGCCAGCAGTTACTCCGTTGGACAGGGAGGAGCTGGGGCCAACGTCCTGACTTTC
TRBV6-1,13,TRBJ2-7,few,TRBD1,CASSPDRVNEQYF,TGTGCCAGCAGCCCGGACAGGGTAAACGAGCAGTACTTC
TRBV7-9,18,TRBJ1-5,-,TRBD1,CASSLGTGNVEYVQPQHF,TGTGCCAGCAGCTTAGGGACAGGGAACGTGGAATATGTACAGCCCCAGCATTTT
TRBV9,13,TRBJ2-7,-,-,CASSPDTGYEQYF,TGTGCCAGCAGCCCAGATACAGGGTACGAGCAGTACTTC
TRBV7-9,16,TRBJ2-5,-,TRBD1,CASSFFPGTGEETQYF,TGTGCCAGCAGCTTTTTCCCCGGTACAGGGGAAGAGACCCAGTACTTC
TRBV19,15,TRBJ2-7,-,TRBD1,CASSVATGSSYEQYF,TGTGCCAGTAGTGTTGCGACAGGGAGCTCCTACGAGCAGTACTTC
TRBV19,15,TRBJ2-1,-,-,CASSIQDEGLNEQFF,TGTGCCAGTAGTATACAGGACGAGGGGTTAAATGAGCAGTTCTTC
TRBV20-1,18,TRBJ2-7,-,TRBD2,CSARGWLAGGKGSYEQYF,TGCAGTGCTAGAGGATGGCTAGCGGGAGGAAAAGGGTCCTACGAGCAGTACTTC
TRBV9,13,TRBJ1-1,-,-,CASSGRLNTEAFF,TGTGCCAGCAGCGGGCGGTTGAACACTGAAGCTTTCTTT
TRBV11-1,21,TRBJ2-1,-,-,CASSQGTGVLGGGVTYNEQFF,TGTGCCAGCAGCCAAGGGACGGGGGTTCTCGGTGGCGGGGTTACCTACAATGAGCAGTTCTTC